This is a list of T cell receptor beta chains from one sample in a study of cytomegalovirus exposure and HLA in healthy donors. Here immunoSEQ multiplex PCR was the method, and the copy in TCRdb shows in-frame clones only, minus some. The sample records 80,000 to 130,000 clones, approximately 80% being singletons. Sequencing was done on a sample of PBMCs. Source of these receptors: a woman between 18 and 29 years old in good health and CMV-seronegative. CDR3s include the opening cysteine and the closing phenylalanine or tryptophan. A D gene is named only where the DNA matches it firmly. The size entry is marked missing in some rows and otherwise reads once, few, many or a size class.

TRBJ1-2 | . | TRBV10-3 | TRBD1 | CAISEEINRDREDYGYTF | TGTGCCATCAGTGAGGAAATCAACCGGGACAGGGAGGACTATGGCTACACCTTC
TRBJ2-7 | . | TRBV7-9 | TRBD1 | CSSSLARGQGASEQYF | TGTTCCAGCAGCTTAGCCCGTGGACAGGGGGCGAGTGAGCAGTACTTC
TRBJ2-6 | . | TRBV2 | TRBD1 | CASREVGSGQTSGANVLTF | TGTGCCAGCAGGGAAGTGGGCTCGGGACAGACCTCTGGGGCCAACGTCCTGACTTTC
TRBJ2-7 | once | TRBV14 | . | CASSQERAYEQYF | TGTGCCAGCAGCCAAGAACGGGCCTACGAGCAGTACTTC
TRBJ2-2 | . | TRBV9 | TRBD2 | CASSVEGGRNTGELFF | TGTGCCAGCAGCGTAGAGGGAGGGCGAAACACCGGGGAGCTGTTTTTT
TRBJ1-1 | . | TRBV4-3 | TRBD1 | CASSRDRGTEAFF | TGCGCCAGCAGCCGAGACAGGGGCACTGAAGCTTTCTTT
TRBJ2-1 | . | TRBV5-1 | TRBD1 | CASSLGTGAYNEQFF | TGCGCCAGCAGCTTAGGGACAGGAGCCTACAATGAGCAGTTCTTC
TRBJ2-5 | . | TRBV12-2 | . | CASRPNRLAGGETQYF | TGTGCAAGTCGCCCGAATAGACTAGCGGGGGGGGAGACCCAGTACTTC
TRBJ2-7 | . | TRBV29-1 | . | CSVGPGEQYF | .
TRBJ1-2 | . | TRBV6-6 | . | CASSRRNREFPYGYTF | TGTGCCAGCAGCCGTCGGAACAGGGAGTTCCCCTATGGCTACACCTTC
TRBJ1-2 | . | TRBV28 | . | CASSLSGYGYTF | TGTGCCAGCAGTTTATCCGGCTATGGCTACACCTTC
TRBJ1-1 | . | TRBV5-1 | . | CASSLRGKDEAFF | TGCGCCAGCAGCTTGCGGGGTAAAGATGAAGCTTTCTTT
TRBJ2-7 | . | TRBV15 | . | CATSRDIPRDTYEQYF | TGTGCCACCAGCAGAGACATCCCTCGGGACACTTACGAGCAGTACTTC
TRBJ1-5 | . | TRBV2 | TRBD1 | CALRGQINQPQHF | TGTGCCCTCAGGGGACAGATCAATCAGCCCCAGCATTTT
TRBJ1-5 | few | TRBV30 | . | CAWGRGNNQPQHF | TGTGCCTGGGGGAGAGGGAACAATCAGCCCCAGCATTTT